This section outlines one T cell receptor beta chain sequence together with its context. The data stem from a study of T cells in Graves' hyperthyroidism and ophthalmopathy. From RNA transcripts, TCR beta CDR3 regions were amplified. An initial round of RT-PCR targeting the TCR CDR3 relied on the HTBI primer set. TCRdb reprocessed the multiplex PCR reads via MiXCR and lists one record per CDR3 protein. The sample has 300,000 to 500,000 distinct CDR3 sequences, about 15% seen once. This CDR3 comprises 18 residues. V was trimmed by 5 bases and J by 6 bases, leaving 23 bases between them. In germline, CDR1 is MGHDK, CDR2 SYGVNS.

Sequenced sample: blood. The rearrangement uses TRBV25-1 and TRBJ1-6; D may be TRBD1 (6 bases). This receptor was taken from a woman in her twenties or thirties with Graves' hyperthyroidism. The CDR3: CASSRFGGGGAGNSPLHF. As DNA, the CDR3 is TGTGCCAGCAGTCGATTCGGGGGGGGGGGGGCCGGTAATTCACCCCTCCACTTT.